A single sample gave rise to the 25 T cell receptor beta chains below, sequenced in a study of blood T cell repertoires in COVID-19. Sequenced by immunoSEQ multiplex PCR; TCRdb stores in-frame clones only, minus some. Counted here are about 440,000 clones, approximately 88% occurring once; the ten biggest clones make up approximately 12%. Sequenced material: peripheral blood. These receptors came from a woman aged 45-60 years with COVID-19, enrolled during active disease.

The chain's CDR3 is CASGGRGALGYGYTF. Here the CDR3 DNA reads TGTGCCAGCGGGGGCCGGGGGGCGCTTGGCTATGGCTACACCTTC. V is TRBV25-1 and J is TRBJ1-2, with TRBD1 as a possible D gene (6 bases). Deletions cut 8 bases from V and 4 bases from J, with 20 bases between. This CDR3 is 15 amino acids long. Germline V gene lookup returns CDR1 MGHDK and CDR2 SYGVNS.

This chain connects TRBV7-6 to TRBJ2-3; 7 positions match TRBD2. CDR3 length: 17 amino acids. V was pared by 5 bases and J by 0 bases, with 11 bases of the junction left unmatched. Looked up from germline, CDR1 is SGHVS and CDR2 is FNYEAQ. The CDR3 loop is CASSPQRRRGSTDTQYF. CDR3 bases: TGTGCCAGCAGCCCACAAAGGCGGCGGGGGAGCACAGATACGCAGTATTTT.

This chain links TRBV24-1 with TRBJ2-7; a weak D match, TRBD1 (5 bases). Germline V lookup: CDR1 KGHDR, CDR2 SFDVKD. Deletions cut 4 bases from V and 0 bases from J, with 9 bases between. The CDR3 runs to 14 residues. The CDR3 sequence: CATSEAGISYEQYF. The DNA of the CDR3 is TGTGCCACCAGTGAGGCAGGGATCTCCTACGAGCAGTACTTC.

The chain links TRBV24-1 to TRBJ2-2; possibly TRBD2 for D (5 bases). Trimming left V 3 bases short and J 6 bases short, with 13 bases between. From germline, CDR1 is KGHDR and CDR2 SFDVKD. The CDR3 is 15 residues long. CDR3 sequence (DNA): TGTGCCACCAGTGATCAGAGTGGGGAGTCCGGGGAGCTGTTTTTT. Encoded protein: CATSDQSGESGELFF.

This clone was detected only once. This chain uses TRBV9 with TRBJ2-3; D is possibly TRBD2 (6 bases). This CDR3 region has 13 residues. Germline CDR1 is SGDLS and CDR2 is YYNGEE. Trimming removed 6 bases at V and 3 bases at J, with 11 bases between. The chain's CDR3 is CASTPGGTDTQYF. The CDR3 nucleotides are TGTGCCAGCACCCCAGGAGGGACAGATACGCAGTATTTT.

The J gene is TRBJ1-5, the V gene TRBV19; D gene unclear. The ends were cut back, 3 bases at V and 0 bases at J, with 9 bases in the middle. CDR1 is LNHDA, CDR2 SQIVND, per germline (reference sequence). This CDR3 contains 15 residues. The CDR3 reads CASSMVGGSNQPQHF. The CDR3 nucleotides read TGTGCCAGTAGTATGGTCGGAGGTAGCAATCAGCCCCAGCATTTT. The whole variable domain, remainder taken from reference TRBV19 and TRBJ1-5, is DGGITQSPKYLFRKEGQNVTLSCEQNLNHDAMYWYRQDPGQGLRLIYYSQIVNDFQKGDIAEGYSVSREKKESFPLTVTSAQKNPTAFYLCASSMVGGSNQPQHFGDGTRLSIL.

The V and J genes are TRBV2 and TRBJ1-1; 7 bases map to TRBD1. CDR1 SNHLY and CDR2 FYNNEI come from the germline V gene. This CDR3 has 15 residues. The V segment lost 7 bases and the J segment 1 base; nucleotides outside the gene matches: 9. CDR3 region: CASKGQKLGNTEAFF. Here the CDR3 DNA reads TGTGCCAGCAAGGGACAGAAATTGGGGAACACTGAAGCTTTCTTT.

The J gene is TRBJ1-2, the V gene TRBV30, with 11 bases fitting TRBD1. Germline trimming cut 6 bases from V and 8 bases from J; bases unmatched to any gene: 14. The germline gives CDR1 GTSNPN, CDR2 SVGIG (reference sequence). The CDR3 loop spans 15 amino acids. The CDR3 spells CACHWIGQGAIGYTF. The CDR3 DNA sequence: TGTGCCTGCCATTGGATAGGACAGGGGGCGATCGGCTACACCTTC.

The chain is built from TRBV2 and TRBJ1-2; D ambiguous. The CDR3 has 12 residues. Germline V gives CDR1 SNHLY, CDR2 FYNNEI. Trimming took 6 bases from V and 4 from J, leaving 9 bases between them. The CDR3 loop reads CASRVQTYGYTF. In nucleotides, the CDR3 is TGTGCCAGCAGGGTACAGACCTATGGCTACACCTTC. The whole variable domain, filled in from reference TRBV2 and TRBJ1-2, reads EPEVTQTPSHQVTQMGQEVILRCVPISNHLYFYWYRQILGQKVEFLVSFYNNEISEKSEIFDDQFSVERPDGSNFTLKIRSTKLEDSAMYFCASRVQTYGYTFGSGTRLTVV.

Here the CDR3 reads CASSQGRKLADTQYF. DNA of the CDR3: TGTGCCAGCAGCCAGGGAAGAAAGCTCGCAGATACGCAGTATTTT. The chain has TRBV11-2 and TRBJ2-3; TRBD1 is a possible D gene (5 bases). Germline V gene data show CDR1 as SGHAT and CDR2 as FQNNGV. Trimming took 5 bases from V and 4 from J, leaving 16 bases between them. This CDR3 region has 15 residues.

The V gene is TRBV19, the J gene TRBJ1-5; D unclear. V was shortened by 3 bases and J by 2 bases, with 11 bases between the two germline ends. CDR3 size: 15 residues. From germline, CDR1 is LNHDA and CDR2 SQIVND (reference sequence). The CDR3, as DNA: TGTGCCAGTAGTATTTTCGGGGTGGGCAATCAGCCCCAGCATTTT. It specifies CASSIFGVGNQPQHF.

The chain links TRBV9 to TRBJ2-1, with TRBD2 matching 14 bases. Trimming at V came to 4 bases and at J to 9 bases, leaving 9 bases not matched to a gene. The V gene's germline CDR1 is SGDLS and CDR2 YYNGEE. The CDR3 runs to 16 residues. The DNA for the CDR3 is TGTGCCAGCAGCCCGGGACTAGCGGGGGACGTAGGTGAGCAGTTCTTC. It yields the protein CASSPGLAGDVGEQFF. Full variable domain (remainder filled in from reference TRBV9 and TRBJ2-1): DSGVTQTPKHLITATGQRVTLRCSPRSGDLSVYWYQQSLDQGLQFLIQYYNGEERAKGNILERFSAQQFPDLHSELNLSSLELGDSALYFCASSPGLAGDVGEQFFGPGTRLTVL.

This clone was detected a few times. V usage is TRBV11-2 and J usage is TRBJ2-7; D is possibly TRBD2 (5 bases). Germline V lookup: CDR1 SGHAT, CDR2 FQNNGV. V lost 3 bases and J lost 7, with 10 bases in between. The CDR3 loop spans 12 amino acids. CDR3 nucleotide sequence: TGTGCCAGCAGCTTCAACTGGAGGGAGCAGTACTTC. Its translation: CASSFNWREQYF.

The CDR3 spells CASSQGTGGAILPGYTF. In DNA form, the CDR3 reads TGCGCCAGCAGCCAAGGGACAGGGGGCGCGATCCTCCCTGGCTACACCTTC. This rearrangement joins TRBV4-1 to TRBJ1-2; 11 positions match TRBD1. This CDR3 is 17 amino acids long. Trimming removed 1 base from V and 7 bases from J; junction bases left unmatched: 11. Per germline, CDR1 MGHRA and CDR2 YSYEKL.

V and J are TRBV9 and TRBJ1-1; no clear D. Germline loops: CDR1 SGDLS, CDR2 YYNGEE. V dropped 4 bases and J dropped 1 base, with 11 bases sitting between them. This CDR3 comprises 14 residues. The CDR3 DNA reads TGTGCCAGCAGCCCCCTCGGGTGGAACACTGAAGCTTTCTTT. As protein: CASSPLGWNTEAFF.

The V gene is TRBV6-1, the J gene TRBJ1-6; D is undetermined. Between the trimmed V and J ends, which lost 6 bases and 7 bases, there was a span of 13 bases. Germline loops: CDR1 MNHNS, CDR2 SASEGT. The CDR3 has 14 amino acids. The CDR3 DNA follows: TGTGCCAGCAGCCAAGGACTTTCGAATTCACCCCTCCACTTT. Translation gives CASSQGLSNSPLHF.

The V and J genes are TRBV29-1 and TRBJ2-3; 12 bases line up with TRBD2. J lost 1 base, V lost 5 bases, and 4 bases had no gene match. The CDR3 is made up of 15 amino acids. Germline V CDR1 and CDR2: SQVTM, ANQGSEA. CDR3 DNA: TGCAGCGTTTTCCGGACTAGCGGGGGCACAGATACGCAGTATTTT. Residues: CSVFRTSGGTDTQYF.

The rearrangement joins TRBV4-2 to TRBJ1-2; 7 nucleotides align to TRBD1. After removal of 3 bases from V and 2 bases from J, the junction contained 3 bases not matched to a gene. Looked up from germline, CDR1 is LGHNA and CDR2 is YNFKEQ. The CDR3 extends over 14 amino acids. The CDR3 DNA sequence: TGTGCCAGCAGCCACACAGGGGTCAACTATGGCTACACCTTC. This sequence encodes CASSHTGVNYGYTF.

The chain is built from TRBV27 and TRBJ2-6; TRBD2 is a possible D gene (6 bases). Trimming took off 8 bases at V and 2 bases at J, with 13 bases between the two ends. CDR3 length: 15 residues. Germline V CDR1 and CDR2: MNHEY, SMNVEV (reference sequence). The CDR3 region is CASRGLGAGANVLTF. As DNA, the CDR3 is TGTGCCAGCCGGGGACTGGGGGCTGGGGCCAACGTCCTGACTTTC.

This chain links TRBV6-2 or TRBV6-3 with TRBJ1-1; D may be TRBD1 (6 bases). V was clipped by 6 bases and J by 10 bases, with 15 bases between them. Germline assignment: CDR1 MNHEY and CDR2 SVGEGT. This CDR3 is built from 12 residues. The CDR3 loop is CASSYQGQAAFF. CDR3 DNA sequence: TGTGCCAGCAGCTATCAGGGGCAAGCAGCTTTCTTT.

V gene TRBV6-6 combines with J gene TRBJ2-5, with D perhaps matching TRBD1 (5 bases). Germline CDR1 is MNHNY and CDR2 is SVGAGI (reference sequence). V lost 2 bases to trimming and J lost 2 bases, with 6 bases between them. The CDR3 consists of 13 residues. This CDR3 is CASSYTGQETQYF. CDR3 nucleotides: TGTGCCAGCAGTTACACAGGACAAGAGACCCAGTACTTC.

CDR3 DNA: TGTGCCAGCAGTTTACGAACGGGGGGCCTTAACTACGAGCAGTACTTC. It is translated as CASSLRTGGLNYEQYF. This chain uses TRBV27 with TRBJ2-7; D is possibly TRBD2 (7 bases). The germline V gene encodes CDR1 MNHEY and CDR2 SMNVEV (reference sequence). With 2 bases removed from V and 3 bases from J, the gap between germline ends came to 17 bases. The CDR3 extends over 16 amino acids.

The genes are TRBV5-1 and TRBJ2-3, with D perhaps TRBD2 (6 bases). The CDR3 contains 15 residues. CDR1 and CDR2 from the germline V gene are SGHRS and YFSETQ. The V gene lost 0 bases and the J gene lost 2 bases, with 10 bases spanning the gap. As DNA, the CDR3 is TGCGCCAGCAGCTTGGTGGGGGGTTACACAGATACGCAGTATTTT. This translates into CASSLVGGYTDTQYF.

The genes are TRBV7-9 and TRBJ2-7, with TRBD1 identical over 9 bases. The CDR3 has 13 amino acids. Germline CDR1 is SEHNR and CDR2 is FQNEAQ (reference sequence). Trimming at V came to 8 bases and at J to 5 bases, leaving 7 bases not matched to a gene. The CDR3: CASRGQGLDEQYF. DNA for the CDR3: TGTGCCAGCCGAGGACAGGGGCTCGACGAGCAGTACTTC.

This clone has just one count. The CDR3 DNA sequence: TGCGCCAGCAGCTCGCGCGGGGAGCAGTACTTC. It specifies CASSSRGEQYF. This chain connects TRBV5-1 to TRBJ2-7, with a tentative D call TRBD2 (5 bases). Trimming took 3 bases from V and 7 from J, leaving 8 bases between them. The CDR3 loop spans 11 amino acids. Germline V gene data show CDR1 as SGHRS and CDR2 as YFSETQ.